Each of the 25 T cell receptor beta chains below was sequenced from the same sample in a study of blood T cell repertoires in COVID-19 (dated by TCRdb to 2020 to 2022). Library preparation was by the immunoSEQ multiplex PCR assay. TCRdb re-hosts the immuneACCESS table, in-frame sequences only. Its copies lack some clones; in the studies checked, an unresolved V gene accounts for under half of them, and the cause for the rest is not known. The sample table lists roughly 100,000 clones, 86% of them with a count of one. The ten largest clones capture roughly 25% of the sample. The sample consisted of peripheral blood. The receptors come from a human donor in a cohort sampled during active COVID-19.

The chain uses TRBV7-2 and TRBJ1-2; weak D call: TRBD1 (6 bases). From germline, CDR1 is SGHTA and CDR2 FQGNSA. This CDR3 is built from 12 residues. Trimming shortened V by 6 bases and J by 8 bases, and 13 bases separated the two germline ends. The CDR3 sequence is CASRETGYGYTF. The CDR3, as DNA: TGTGCCAGCAGAGAAACAGGGTACGGCTACACCTTC.

The chain joins TRBV6-5 to TRBJ1-4; D remains ambiguous. CDR1 and CDR2 (germline): MNHEY, SVGAGI. V lost 6 bases and J lost 0, with 8 bases in between. The CDR3 contains 14 residues. The CDR3 is CASRQYATNEKLFF. The CDR3 DNA sequence: TGTGCCAGCAGACAGTATGCAACTAATGAAAAACTGTTTTTT.

The chain uses TRBV10-2 and TRBJ2-2; D perhaps matches TRBD2 (5 bases). The germline V and J ends were trimmed by 5 bases and 5 bases, with 21 bases remaining between them. The CDR3 consists of 17 residues. CDR1 WSHSY and CDR2 SAAADI come from the germline V gene. CDR3 loop: CASSYTAPREGTGELFF. The CDR3 DNA reads as TGCGCCAGCAGTTATACCGCTCCCCGAGAGGGAACCGGGGAGCTGTTTTTT.

This clone was detected once. The rearrangement links TRBV9 to TRBJ2-3; TRBD2 agrees at 7 bases. Per germline, CDR1 SGDLS and CDR2 YYNGEE. V gave up 0 bases and J gave up 3 bases; unmatched junction bases: 7. The CDR3 is 16 residues long. CDR3 region: CASSVDRGVGTDTQYF. Written as DNA, the CDR3 is TGTGCCAGCAGCGTAGACCGGGGGGTAGGAACAGATACGCAGTATTTT.

The chain employs TRBV6-2 or TRBV6-3 and TRBJ2-4; 9 nucleotides agree with TRBD1. Germline lookup yields CDR1 MNHEY and CDR2 SVGEGT. This CDR3 has 18 residues. V lost 4 bases and J lost 0; bases outside the gene matches: 10. The CDR3 protein is CASSSGDREPLAKNIQYF. CDR3 nucleotides: TGTGCCAGCAGTTCGGGGGACAGGGAGCCTCTAGCCAAAAACATTCAGTACTTC.

This chain links TRBV9 with TRBJ2-1; the D is unclear. The CDR3 has 13 amino acids. The V end lost 4 bases, the J end lost 1 base, and 6 bases lay between the germline ends. Germline V CDR1 and CDR2: SGDLS, YYNGEE. The CDR3 coding sequence is TGTGCCAGCAGCCTACAGTCCTACAATGAGCAGTTCTTC. As protein: CASSLQSYNEQFF.

The rearrangement uses TRBV23-1 and TRBJ2-5, with 14 bases aligning to TRBD2. TRBV23-1 has ORF status, its function being uncertain. V gave up 3 bases and J gave up 4 bases; unmatched junction bases: 13. This CDR3 spans 19 amino acids. The CDR3: CASSHPKTSGGAEGETQYF. Here the CDR3 DNA reads TGCGCCAGCAGTCACCCGAAGACTAGCGGGGGGGCCGAAGGAGAGACCCAGTACTTC.

The chain is built from TRBV27 and TRBJ1-5, with a tentative D call TRBD1 (5 bases). Looked up from germline, CDR1 is MNHEY and CDR2 is SMNVEV (reference sequence). The germline V and J ends were trimmed by 6 bases and 5 bases, with 14 bases remaining between them. The length of the CDR3 is 14 residues. The CDR3 reads CASRLQGGDQPQHF. The CDR3 coding sequence is TGTGCCAGCAGGCTCCAGGGCGGAGATCAGCCCCAGCATTTT.

This sequence joins TRBV12-3 or TRBV12-4 and TRBJ2-7; D possibly corresponds to TRBD1 (5 bases). Between the trimmed V and J ends, which lost 4 bases and 3 bases, there was a span of 7 bases. The CDR3 sequence is 12 residues long. CDR3 in DNA: TGTGCCAGCAGTTATGACAGCTACGAGCAGTACTTC. Translation: CASSYDSYEQYF.

This chain uses TRBV6-4 with TRBJ2-7; D not certain. This CDR3 has 11 residues. With 6 bases removed from V and 5 bases from J, the gap between germline ends came to 8 bases. The germline V gene encodes CDR1 MRHNA and CDR2 SNTAGT. Written as DNA, the CDR3 is TGTGCCAGCAGACCCGGTCACGAGCAGTACTTC. Translated, it gives CASRPGHEQYF.

The rearrangement joins TRBV9 to TRBJ1-2; D is unresolved. Between the trimmed V and J ends, which lost 0 bases and 1 base, there was a span of 4 bases. This CDR3 has 13 residues. Looked up from germline, CDR1 is SGDLS and CDR2 is YYNGEE. This CDR3 is CASSVDSNYGYTF. Here the CDR3 DNA reads TGTGCCAGCAGCGTAGACAGTAACTATGGCTACACCTTC.

This clone appeared once. The chain is built from TRBV18 and TRBJ2-3, with D maybe TRBD2 (6 bases). CDR3 length equals 13 residues. Looked up from germline, CDR1 is KGHSH and CDR2 is LQKENI. Between the trimmed V and J ends, which lost 10 bases and 4 bases, there was a span of 15 bases. CDR3 sequence reads: CATQGLSADTQYF. The CDR3 nucleotides read TGTGCCACCCAGGGACTTTCGGCAGATACGCAGTATTTT.

This clone has more than one count but fewer than ten. The CDR3, as DNA: TGTGCCACGTTCGACAGTACTAGCACAGATACGCAGTATTTT. This codes for CATFDSTSTDTQYF. J is TRBJ2-3 and V is TRBV10-3; D possibly corresponds to TRBD1 (5 bases). The CDR3 length is 14 residues. Trimming cost V 10 bases and J 0 bases, with 14 bases left between them. Germline loops: CDR1 ENHRY, CDR2 SYGVKD.

The J gene is TRBJ1-1, the V gene TRBV11-3; TRBD1 might be the D (6 bases). This CDR3 region has 14 residues. Trimming left V 0 bases short and J 3 bases short, with 8 bases between. CDR1 SGHNT and CDR2 YENEEA come from the germline V gene. CDR3 coding DNA: TGTGCCAGCAGCTTAGAGGGGGCGCACACTGAAGCTTTCTTT. Amino acids: CASSLEGAHTEAFF.

V usage is TRBV4-3 and J usage is TRBJ2-1; TRBD2 agrees at 9 bases. CDR1 is LGHNA, CDR2 YSLEER, per germline. This CDR3 comprises 15 residues. V shed 1 base and J 9 bases; nucleotides not matched to a gene: 7. In nucleotides, the CDR3 is TGCGCCAGCAGCCAAGTGGCGGGAGGGGGGGCTGAGCAGTTCTTC. Translated: CASSQVAGGGAEQFF.

The V call is TRBV27, the J call TRBJ2-7, with 9 nucleotides matching TRBD2. V trimming: 2 bases; J trimming: 6 bases; junction bases outside the gene matches: 14. The germline V gene has CDR1 MNHEY and CDR2 SMNVEV (reference sequence). CDR3 size: 17 residues. The DNA of the CDR3 is TGTGCCAGCAGTTTAGCCTCCTGGACTAGCGAGACGGGCGAGCAGTACTTC. Translating it yields CASSLASWTSETGEQYF.

The chain joins TRBV3-1 (or the pseudogene TRBV3-2) to TRBJ2-3; 10 bases are a match to TRBD1. The CDR3 is made up of 14 amino acids. The J segment lost 4 bases and the V segment lost 10 bases, leaving 8 bases of the junction unmatched. Germline loops: CDR1 LGHDT, CDR2 YNNKEL (reference sequence). The CDR3 sequence: CATRDRGHSDTQYF. CDR3 nucleotide sequence: TGTGCCACCCGAGACAGGGGGCACTCAGATACGCAGTATTTT.

The J gene is TRBJ2-7, the V gene TRBV6-6; 7 bases match TRBD1. Looked up from germline, CDR1 is MNHNY and CDR2 is SVGAGI (reference sequence). The length of the CDR3 is 14 residues. The ends lost 0 bases at V and 4 bases at J; junction bases unmatched: 3. This CDR3 is CASSYSPGQYEQYF. In DNA, the CDR3 is TGTGCCAGCAGTTACTCACCGGGACAGTACGAGCAGTACTTC.

The J gene is TRBJ2-7, the V gene TRBV19; D might be TRBD2 (5 bases). CDR3 length: 14 amino acids. The V end was cut by 5 bases, the J end by 4 bases, with 15 bases between. CDR1 and CDR2 (germline): LNHDA, SQIVND (reference sequence). The CDR3 sequence: CASSARGEGYEQYF. DNA for the CDR3: TGTGCCAGTAGTGCTAGAGGAGAGGGTTACGAGCAGTACTTC.

This sequence joins TRBV7-9 and TRBJ1-2, with D possibly being TRBD1 (5 bases). Trimming took 4 bases from V and 1 from J, leaving 13 bases between them. The CDR3 is 15 residues long. Germline V lookup: CDR1 SEHNR, CDR2 FQNEAQ (reference sequence). Here the CDR3 DNA reads TGTGCCAGCAGCTGGGGGGACCGACTTAACTATGGCTACACCTTC. Translation gives CASSWGDRLNYGYTF.

The chain is built from TRBV20-1 and TRBJ2-3; 13 bases are a match to TRBD2. The trim removed 3 bases at V and 12 bases at J, leaving 12 bases unmatched. The CDR3 totals 15 residues. CDR1 is DFQATT, CDR2 SNEGSKA, per germline (reference sequence). CDR3 coding DNA: TGCAGTGCTAGTGTCCCGGGGACTAGCGGGGAGGCCCAGTATTTT. Amino acid sequence: CSASVPGTSGEAQYF.

The CDR3 coding sequence is TGTGCCAGCAGTCCGACAGACGAAAAACTGTTTTTT. As protein: CASSPTDEKLFF. The genes are TRBV6-2 or TRBV6-3 and TRBJ1-4, with TRBD1 as a possible D gene (5 bases). CDR1 is MNHEY and CDR2 is SVGEGT in the germline V gene. V was shortened by 5 bases and J by 8 bases, with 9 bases between the two germline ends. The CDR3 is made up of 12 amino acids.

The CDR3 sequence is CATSDSNGSDGYTF. The CDR3 nucleotides are TGTGCCACCAGTGATTCTAACGGGTCGGATGGCTACACCTTC. V gene TRBV24-1 combines with J gene TRBJ1-2; D not resolved. V was clipped by 2 bases and J by 6 bases, with 12 bases between them. The germline V gene has CDR1 KGHDR and CDR2 SFDVKD. The CDR3 extends over 14 amino acids.

The chain combines TRBV27 with TRBJ2-1, with TRBD1 matching 7 bases. This CDR3 contains 15 residues. V shed 5 bases and J 4 bases; nucleotides not matched to a gene: 8. Germline assignment: CDR1 MNHEY and CDR2 SMNVEV (reference sequence). DNA of the CDR3: TGTGCCAGCAGTATTAGGGGGACAGATTACAATGAGCAGTTCTTC. This translates into CASSIRGTDYNEQFF.

The chain joins TRBV28 to TRBJ1-6; 7 bases match TRBD1. J gave up 5 bases and V 9 bases, and 4 bases lay outside the gene matches. CDR1 and CDR2 from the germline V gene are MDHEN and SYDVKM. This CDR3 has 13 residues. The CDR3: CARPGQHNSPLHF. The CDR3 DNA is TGTGCCAGGCCGGGACAGCATAATTCACCCCTCCACTTT.